This TCR beta chain is from a study of OX40 agonist ivuxolimab in advanced cancers. This clone was counted between two and nine times. Its antigen is still unknown. Other nucleotide sequences in the sample specify the same CDR3. V was clipped by 1 base and J by 5 bases, with 11 bases between them. This CDR3 is built from 14 residues. CDR1 SEHNR and CDR2 FQNEAQ come from the germline V gene (reference sequence). Study results and caveats: The study observed clonal expansion of CD4+ and CD8+ blood T cells by week 6 at 0.1 to 3.0 mg/kg.

Profiling relied on immunoSEQ multiplex PCR, and the TCRdb table lists in-frame clones only, not all of them. Here the sample spans 90,000 to 150,000 clones, around 89% being singletons. The sequence derives from an adult with an advanced solid tumor such as melanoma, head and neck, liver or kidney cancer. This chain uses TRBV7-9 with TRBJ1-1; no clear D gene. Material: CD4+ or CD8+ T cells sorted from blood, obtained in a trial of the OX40 agonist ivuxolimab. The CDR3 protein is CASSLVGRRTEAFF. As DNA, the CDR3 is TGTGCCAGCAGCTTAGTGGGCAGGCGAACTGAAGCTTTCTTT. The full variable domain, in which reference TRBV7-9 and TRBJ1-1 provide the parts outside the CDR3, is DTGVSQNPRHKITKRGQNVTFRCDPISEHNRLYWYRQTLGQGPEFLTYFQNEAQLEKSRLLSDRFSAERPKGSFSTLEIQRTEQGDSAMYLCASSLVGRRTEAFFGQGTRLTVV.